This TCR beta chain was retrieved from a study of blood T cell repertoires in COVID-19. Study information: The analysed material was cDNA or gDNA that came from T cells, B-cell-depleted T cells, or PBMCs.

Generated by immunoSEQ multiplex PCR, the TCRdb table keeps only in-frame clones and is missing some. This table has around 100,000 clones, 65% to 90% appearing once. Germline CDR1 reads SGHRS; CDR2 reads YFSETQ. The CDR3 covers 15 residues. V gave up 2 bases and J gave up 3 bases, with 14 bases separating them. Participant-given clinical history determined each cohort assignment. Recovered Cohort 3 donors showed two negative PCRs, clearance, or symptom resolution. The sequencing input was PBMCs or T cells enriched from blood (not recorded which). The rearrangement joins TRBV5-1 to TRBJ2-5; D perhaps matches TRBD2 (6 bases). This TCR was sampled from a woman between 45 and 65 years old who had recovered from COVID-19. The CDR3 nucleotides are TGCGCCAGCAGCTTACCCCGACTAGGGGAAGAGACCCAGTACTTC. Protein product: CASSLPRLGEETQYF.